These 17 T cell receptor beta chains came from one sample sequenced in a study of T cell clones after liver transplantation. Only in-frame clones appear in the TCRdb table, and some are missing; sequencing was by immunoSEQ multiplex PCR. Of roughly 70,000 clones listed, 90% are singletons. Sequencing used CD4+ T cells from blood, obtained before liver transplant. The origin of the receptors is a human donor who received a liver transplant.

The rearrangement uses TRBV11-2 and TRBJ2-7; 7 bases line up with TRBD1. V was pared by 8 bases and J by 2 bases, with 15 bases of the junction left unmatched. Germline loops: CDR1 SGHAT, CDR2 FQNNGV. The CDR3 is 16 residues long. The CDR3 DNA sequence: TGTGCCAGCCAAAAAATTATGGGGGACAGAACCTACGAGCAGTACTTC. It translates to CASQKIMGDRTYEQYF.

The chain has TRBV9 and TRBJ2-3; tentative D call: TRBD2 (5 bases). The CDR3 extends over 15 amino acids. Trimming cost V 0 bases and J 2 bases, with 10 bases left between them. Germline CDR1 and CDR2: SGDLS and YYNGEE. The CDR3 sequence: CASSVAPSITDTQYF. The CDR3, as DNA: TGTGCCAGCAGCGTAGCCCCTAGCATCACAGATACGCAGTATTTT.

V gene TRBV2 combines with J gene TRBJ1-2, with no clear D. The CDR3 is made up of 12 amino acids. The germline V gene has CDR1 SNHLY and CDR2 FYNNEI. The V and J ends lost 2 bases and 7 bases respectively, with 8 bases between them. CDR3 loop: CASSELQAGYTF. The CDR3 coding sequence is TGTGCCAGCAGTGAATTGCAGGCTGGCTACACCTTC. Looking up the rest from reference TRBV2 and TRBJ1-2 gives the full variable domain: EPEVTQTPSHQVTQMGQEVILRCVPISNHLYFYWYRQILGQKVEFLVSFYNNEISEKSEIFDDQFSVERPDGSNFTLKIRSTKLEDSAMYFCASSELQAGYTFGSGTRLTVV.

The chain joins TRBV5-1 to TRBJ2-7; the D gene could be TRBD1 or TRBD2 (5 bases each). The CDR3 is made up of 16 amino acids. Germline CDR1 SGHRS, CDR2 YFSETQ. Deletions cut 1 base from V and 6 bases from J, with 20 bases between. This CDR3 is CASSLLSAVSGGEQYF. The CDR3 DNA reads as TGCGCCAGCAGCTTGTTGTCCGCTGTCTCTGGGGGCGAGCAGTACTTC.

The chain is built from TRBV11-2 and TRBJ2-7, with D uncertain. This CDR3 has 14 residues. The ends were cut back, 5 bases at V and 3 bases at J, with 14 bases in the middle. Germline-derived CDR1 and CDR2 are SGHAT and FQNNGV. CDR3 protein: CASSPRTVNYEQYF. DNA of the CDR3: TGTGCCAGCAGCCCCAGGACGGTCAACTACGAGCAGTACTTC.

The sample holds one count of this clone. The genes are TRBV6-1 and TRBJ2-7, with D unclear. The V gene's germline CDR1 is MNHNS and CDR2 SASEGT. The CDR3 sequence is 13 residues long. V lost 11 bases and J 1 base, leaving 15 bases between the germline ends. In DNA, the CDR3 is TGTGCCGTCAAGGCGGTTCAGTCCTACGAGCAGTACTTC. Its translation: CAVKAVQSYEQYF.

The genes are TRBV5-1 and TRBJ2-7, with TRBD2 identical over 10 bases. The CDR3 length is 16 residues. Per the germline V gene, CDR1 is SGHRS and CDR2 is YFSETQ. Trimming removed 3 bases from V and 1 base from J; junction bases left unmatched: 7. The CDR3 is CASSWDSSGRSYEQYF. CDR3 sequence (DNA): TGCGCCAGCAGCTGGGACAGTAGCGGGAGGTCCTACGAGCAGTACTTC. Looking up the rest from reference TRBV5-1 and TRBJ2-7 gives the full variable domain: KAGVTQTPRYLIKTRGQQVTLSCSPISGHRSVSWYQQTPGQGLQFLFEYFSETQRNKGNFPGRFSGRQFSNSRSEMNVSTLELGDSALYLCASSWDSSGRSYEQYFGPGTRLTVT.

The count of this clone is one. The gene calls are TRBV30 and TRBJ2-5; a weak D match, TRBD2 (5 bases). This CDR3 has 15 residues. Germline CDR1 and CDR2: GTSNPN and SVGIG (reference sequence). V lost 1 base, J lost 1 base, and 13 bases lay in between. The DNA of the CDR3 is TGTGCCTGGAGTGCCACCGGAGGAGCCCAAGAGACCCAGTACTTC. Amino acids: CAWSATGGAQETQYF.

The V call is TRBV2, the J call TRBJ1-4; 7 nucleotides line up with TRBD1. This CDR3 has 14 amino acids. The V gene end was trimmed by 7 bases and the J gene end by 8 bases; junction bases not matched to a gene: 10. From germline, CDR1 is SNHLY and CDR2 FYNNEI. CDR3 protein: CASNARQGGEKLFF. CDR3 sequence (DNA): TGTGCCAGCAACGCTCGACAGGGCGGAGAAAAACTGTTTTTT.

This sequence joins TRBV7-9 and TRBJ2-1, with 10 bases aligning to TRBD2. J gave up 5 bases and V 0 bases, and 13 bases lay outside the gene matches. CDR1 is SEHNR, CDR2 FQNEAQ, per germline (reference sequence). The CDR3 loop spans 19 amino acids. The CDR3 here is CASSLAGGSGRLGDNEQFF. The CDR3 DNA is TGTGCCAGCAGCTTAGCGGGCGGTAGCGGGAGGCTGGGGGACAATGAGCAGTTCTTC.

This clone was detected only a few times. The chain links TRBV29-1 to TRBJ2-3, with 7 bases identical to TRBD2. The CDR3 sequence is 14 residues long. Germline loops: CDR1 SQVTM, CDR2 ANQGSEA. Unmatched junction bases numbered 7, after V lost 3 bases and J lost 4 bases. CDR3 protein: CSVEGLGGSDTQYF. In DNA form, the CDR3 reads TGCAGCGTTGAGGGTTTGGGAGGGTCAGATACGCAGTATTTT.

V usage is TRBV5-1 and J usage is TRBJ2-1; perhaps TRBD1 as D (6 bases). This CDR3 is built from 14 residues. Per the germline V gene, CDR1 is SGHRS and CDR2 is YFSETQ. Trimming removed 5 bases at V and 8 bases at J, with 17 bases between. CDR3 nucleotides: TGCGCCAGCAGGAGTGGAACAGGGATCGATGAGCAGTTCTTC. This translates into CASRSGTGIDEQFF. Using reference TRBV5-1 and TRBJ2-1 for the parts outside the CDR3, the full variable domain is KAGVTQTPRYLIKTRGQQVTLSCSPISGHRSVSWYQQTPGQGLQFLFEYFSETQRNKGNFPGRFSGRQFSNSRSEMNVSTLELGDSALYLCASRSGTGIDEQFFGPGTRLTVL.

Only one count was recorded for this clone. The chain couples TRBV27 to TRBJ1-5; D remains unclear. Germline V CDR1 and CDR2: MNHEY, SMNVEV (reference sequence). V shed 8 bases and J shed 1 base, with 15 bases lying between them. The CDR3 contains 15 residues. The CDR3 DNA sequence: TGTGCCAGCTCCGACGTGGGGTTAAGCAATCAGCCCCAGCATTTT. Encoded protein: CASSDVGLSNQPQHF.

The CDR3 DNA is TGTGCCAGCAGCCCGGCGGGCAGGGCAGTTGACACCATATATTTT. Protein sequence: CASSPAGRAVDTIYF. The V and J genes are TRBV9 and TRBJ1-3, with TRBD1 as a possible D gene (5 bases). The CDR3 spans 15 residues. Germline values: CDR1 SGDLS, CDR2 YYNGEE. V lost 4 bases and J lost 8, with 19 bases in between.

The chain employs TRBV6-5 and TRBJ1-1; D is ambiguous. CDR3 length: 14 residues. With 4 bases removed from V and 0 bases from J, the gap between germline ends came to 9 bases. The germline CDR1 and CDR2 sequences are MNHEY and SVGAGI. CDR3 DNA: TGTGCCAGCAGTTCCATCACAGTGAACACTGAAGCTTTCTTT. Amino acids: CASSSITVNTEAFF.

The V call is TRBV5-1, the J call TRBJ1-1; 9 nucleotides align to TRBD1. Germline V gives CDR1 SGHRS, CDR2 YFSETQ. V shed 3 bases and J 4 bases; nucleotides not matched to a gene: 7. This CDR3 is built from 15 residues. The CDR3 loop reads CASSSTGTGFTEAFF. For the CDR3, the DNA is TGCGCCAGCAGCTCTACCGGGACAGGGTTCACTGAAGCTTTCTTT. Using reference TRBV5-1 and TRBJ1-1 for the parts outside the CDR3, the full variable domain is KAGVTQTPRYLIKTRGQQVTLSCSPISGHRSVSWYQQTPGQGLQFLFEYFSETQRNKGNFPGRFSGRQFSNSRSEMNVSTLELGDSALYLCASSSTGTGFTEAFFGQGTRLTVV.

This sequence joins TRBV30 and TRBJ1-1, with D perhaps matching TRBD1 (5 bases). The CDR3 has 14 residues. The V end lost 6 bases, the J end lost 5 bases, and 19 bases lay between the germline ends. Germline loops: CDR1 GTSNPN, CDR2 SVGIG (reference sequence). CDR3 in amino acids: CACSAIGGRTEAFF. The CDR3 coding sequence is TGTGCCTGCAGCGCGATTGGGGGGAGAACTGAAGCTTTCTTT.